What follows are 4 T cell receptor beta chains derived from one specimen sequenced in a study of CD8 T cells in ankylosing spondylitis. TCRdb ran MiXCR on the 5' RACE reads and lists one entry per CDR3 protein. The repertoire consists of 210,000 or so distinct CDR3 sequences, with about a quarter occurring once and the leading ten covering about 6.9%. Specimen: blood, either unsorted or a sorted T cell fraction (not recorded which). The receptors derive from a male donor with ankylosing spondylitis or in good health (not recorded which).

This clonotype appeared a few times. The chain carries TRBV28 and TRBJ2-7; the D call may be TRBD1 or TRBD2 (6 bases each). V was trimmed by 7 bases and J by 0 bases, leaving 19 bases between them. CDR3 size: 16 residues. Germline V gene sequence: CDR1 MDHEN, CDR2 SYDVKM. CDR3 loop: CASIVQGPGASYEQYF. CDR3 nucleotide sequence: TGTGCCAGCATAGTCCAGGGACCGGGGGCCTCCTACGAGCAGTACTTC.

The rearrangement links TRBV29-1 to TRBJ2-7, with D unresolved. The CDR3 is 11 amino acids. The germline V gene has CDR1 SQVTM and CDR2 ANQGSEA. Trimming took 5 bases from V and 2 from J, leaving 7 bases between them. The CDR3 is CSVLGTYEQYF. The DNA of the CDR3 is TGCAGCGTTCTAGGAACCTACGAGCAGTACTTC.

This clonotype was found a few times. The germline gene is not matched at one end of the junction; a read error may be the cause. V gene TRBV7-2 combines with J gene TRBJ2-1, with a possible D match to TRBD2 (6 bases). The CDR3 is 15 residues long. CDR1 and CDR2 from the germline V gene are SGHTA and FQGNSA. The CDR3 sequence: CASSFRGISSNEQFF. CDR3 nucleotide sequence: TGTGCCAGCAGCTTCCGCGGGATTTCCTCCAATGAGCAGTTCTTC.

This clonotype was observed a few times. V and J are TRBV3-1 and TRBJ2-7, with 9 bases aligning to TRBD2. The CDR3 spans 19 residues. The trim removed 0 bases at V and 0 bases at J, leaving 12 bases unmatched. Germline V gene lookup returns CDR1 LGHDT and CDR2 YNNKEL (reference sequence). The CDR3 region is CASSQDQSSGRTRSYEQYF. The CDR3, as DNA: TGTGCCAGCAGCCAAGATCAATCCAGCGGGAGGACTCGCTCCTACGAGCAGTACTTC.